These 20 T cell receptor beta chains share one sample of origin, sequenced in a study of T cells in Graves' hyperthyroidism and ophthalmopathy. Amplification of TCR beta CDR3 regions was performed using RNA transcripts as template. First-round RT-PCR with HTBI primers amplified the TCR CDR3 region. TCRdb reprocessed the multiplex PCR reads via MiXCR and lists one record per CDR3 protein. The sample shows over 500,000 distinct CDR3 sequences, 14% of them seen only once. Sequencing was performed on blood. The receptors shown here come from a woman in her forties with Graves' hyperthyroidism.

The chain uses TRBV10-3 and TRBJ2-1; D gene uncertain. Germline loops: CDR1 ENHRY, CDR2 SYGVKD. This CDR3 has 15 residues. The V and J ends lost 3 bases and 6 bases respectively, with 15 bases between them. The DNA for the CDR3 is TGTGCCATCAGTGATTTCGTACCAACTGTCAATGAGCAGTTCTTC. Translating gives CAISDFVPTVNEQFF.

This clonotype occurred a few times. V gene TRBV7-8 combines with J gene TRBJ2-1; D might be TRBD1 (5 bases). The CDR3 covers 15 residues. Germline CDR1 reads SGHVS; CDR2 reads FQNEAQ. Trimming pared 1 base from V and 8 bases from J, leaving 15 bases between. Written as DNA, the CDR3 is TGTGCCAGCAGCTTAGAACACGGACAATCCGATGAGCAGTTCTTC. Amino acid sequence: CASSLEHGQSDEQFF.

This chain joins TRBV4-1 and TRBJ2-1, with 9 bases lining up with TRBD1. The ends lost 0 bases at V and 5 bases at J; junction bases unmatched: 5. The germline gives CDR1 MGHRA, CDR2 YSYEKL. This CDR3 comprises 16 residues. CDR3 sequence reads: CASSQDGDRVNNEQFF. The CDR3 DNA sequence: TGCGCCAGCAGCCAAGATGGGGACAGGGTCAACAATGAGCAGTTCTTC.

Many counts were recorded for this clonotype. The chain is built from TRBV11-2 and TRBJ1-2; D possibly corresponds to TRBD1 (5 bases). Trimming pared 5 bases from V and 7 bases from J, leaving 17 bases between. Germline CDR1 and CDR2: SGHAT and FQNNGV. CDR3 length: 14 amino acids. This chain's CDR3 is CASSPVDGQGGYTF. The CDR3 DNA reads TGTGCCAGCAGCCCGGTTGATGGGCAGGGTGGCTACACCTTC.

Worth noting for this clonotype: A much bigger clone sits one base away, suggesting this may be a read error. The chain recombines TRBV7-2 with TRBJ2-7; D call uncertain. CDR1 is SGHTA, CDR2 FQGNSA, per germline. The CDR3 is 12 amino acids. Trimming stripped 2 bases from V and 4 bases from J, with 6 bases between. Here the CDR3 reads CASSLPEYEQYF. For the CDR3, the DNA is TGTGCCAGCAGCTTACCCGAATACGAGCAGTACTTC. The full variable domain, in which reference TRBV7-2 and TRBJ2-7 provide the parts outside the CDR3, is GAGVSQSPSNKVTEKGKDVELRCDPISGHTALYWYRQSLGQGLEFLIYFQGNSAPDKSGLPSDRFSAERTGGSVSTLTIQRTQQEDSAVYLCASSLPEYEQYFGPGTRLTVT.

This clonotype was counted many times. J is TRBJ1-1 and V is TRBV6-1, with D perhaps TRBD1 (5 bases). CDR3 length: 14 residues. The V and J ends lost 7 bases and 0 bases respectively, with 12 bases between them. Per the germline V gene, CDR1 is MNHNS and CDR2 is SASEGT. The CDR3 spells CASKGDHMNTEAFF. The CDR3 nucleotides read TGTGCCAGCAAAGGGGACCACATGAACACTGAAGCTTTCTTT.

This clonotype was observed many times. This chain connects TRBV15 to TRBJ1-2; unclear D gene. V lost 1 base and J 2 bases, leaving 8 bases between the germline ends. The CDR3 is 14 residues long. Germline V gene sequence: CDR1 LNHNV, CDR2 YYDKDF (reference sequence). The CDR3 protein is CATSRGAQNYGYTF. Written as DNA, the CDR3 is TGTGCCACCAGCAGAGGTGCACAGAACTATGGCTACACCTTC. Together with reference TRBV15 and TRBJ1-2, the CDR3 gives the full variable domain: DAMVIQNPRYQVTQFGKPVTLSCSQTLNHNVMYWYQQKSSQAPKLLFHYYDKDFNNEADTPDNFQSRRPNTSFCFLDIRSPGLGDTAMYLCATSRGAQNYGYTFGSGTRLTVV.

There are many counts of this clonotype. The chain uses TRBV20-1 and TRBJ2-1; 10 bases fit TRBD2. Losses at the gene ends were 6 bases for V and 3 bases for J; bases not matched to a gene: 5. The CDR3 is made up of 14 amino acids. CDR1 and CDR2 (germline): DFQATT, SNEGSKA (reference sequence). The DNA for the CDR3 is TGCAGTGCCTATGGGACTAGCGACTACAATGAGCAGTTCTTC. It translates to CSAYGTSDYNEQFF.

This clonotype was found many times. V gene TRBV7-9 combines with J gene TRBJ1-1; 11 nucleotides match TRBD1. Germline V gene lookup returns CDR1 SEHNR and CDR2 FQNEAQ (reference sequence). The CDR3 has 15 residues. V shed 5 bases, J shed 4 bases, and the junction held 6 bases outside the gene matches. The CDR3 loop reads CASSPGQGAATEAFF. Here the CDR3 DNA reads TGTGCCAGCAGCCCCGGACAGGGGGCGGCCACTGAAGCTTTCTTT.

There are many counts of this clonotype. V usage is TRBV20-1 and J usage is TRBJ1-3, with D uncertain. Looked up from germline, CDR1 is DFQATT and CDR2 is SNEGSKA (reference sequence). This CDR3 region has 11 residues. The germline V and J ends were trimmed by 5 bases and 4 bases, with 6 bases remaining between them. The CDR3 sequence is CSARSGNTIYF. The DNA of the CDR3 is TGCAGTGCTCGTTCCGGAAACACCATATATTTT.

For this clonotype: A clone one base away is much larger, so this may be a read error. The rearrangement joins TRBV7-2 to TRBJ1-5; 7 nucleotides line up with TRBD1. Looked up from germline, CDR1 is SGHTA and CDR2 is FQGNSA. The J segment lost 5 bases and the V segment lost 6 bases, leaving 4 bases of the junction unmatched. This CDR3 has 13 residues. CDR3 amino acids: CASRGQPDQPQHF. DNA of the CDR3: TGTGCCAGCAGGGGACAGCCCGATCAGCCCCAGCATTTT.

The chain employs TRBV24-1 and TRBJ2-1, with D tentatively TRBD2 (6 bases). This CDR3 contains 11 residues. Germline V gene data show CDR1 as KGHDR and CDR2 as SFDVKD. V was trimmed by 7 bases and J by 7 bases, leaving 7 bases between them. DNA for the CDR3: TGTGCCACCAGGGAGGGGAATGAGCAGTTCTTC. The encoded protein is CATREGNEQFF.

This clonotype showed up many times. V gene TRBV6-1 combines with J gene TRBJ2-1, with TRBD2 as a possible D gene (6 bases). V was clipped by 2 bases and J by 4 bases, with 15 bases between them. The CDR3 is 16 residues long. CDR1 is MNHNS and CDR2 is SASEGT in the germline V gene. The CDR3: CASSESIGSVYNEQFF. The CDR3 DNA is TGTGCCAGCAGTGAATCTATCGGGAGTGTGTACAATGAGCAGTTCTTC.

This clonotype was seen a few times. The V and J genes are TRBV6-1 and TRBJ1-1; TRBD1 aligns across 8 bases. The V and J ends lost 5 bases and 0 bases, in that order; junction bases with no gene match: 5. This CDR3 region has 15 residues. Per germline, CDR1 MNHNS and CDR2 SASEGT. Here the CDR3 reads CASSPPRGLNTEAFF. The CDR3 nucleotides read TGTGCCAGCAGTCCTCCCAGGGGGCTGAACACTGAAGCTTTCTTT.

This clonotype was observed a handful of times. The chain has TRBV24-1 and TRBJ2-1, with TRBD2 matching 14 bases. CDR1 is KGHDR, CDR2 SFDVKD, per germline. The junction had 3 bases not matched to a gene; V was cut back by 5 bases and J by 1 base. This CDR3 region has 17 residues. The CDR3 DNA reads as TGTGCCACCAGTGGACTAGCGGGAGGGAGGTCCTACAATGAGCAGTTCTTC. Protein sequence: CATSGLAGGRSYNEQFF.

This chain connects TRBV19 to TRBJ1-5; D is undetermined. This CDR3 spans 14 amino acids. Per germline, CDR1 LNHDA and CDR2 SQIVND (reference sequence). Trimming pared 8 bases from V and 0 bases from J, leaving 11 bases between. CDR3: CASERRNSNQPQHF. Written as DNA, the CDR3 is TGTGCCAGTGAACGACGGAATAGCAATCAGCCCCAGCATTTT.

This clonotype was counted only a few times. The chain links TRBV27 to TRBJ2-7, with 10 bases identical to TRBD1. The germline CDR1 and CDR2 sequences are MNHEY and SMNVEV (reference sequence). This CDR3 comprises 13 residues. The J segment lost 3 bases and the V segment lost 7 bases, leaving 3 bases of the junction unmatched. CDR3 loop: CASKDRGFYEQYF. The CDR3 DNA reads as TGTGCCAGCAAGGACAGGGGGTTCTACGAGCAGTACTTC.

This clonotype was seen ten or more times. The chain combines TRBV14 with TRBJ2-2, with unresolved D. The germline V and J ends were trimmed by 3 bases and 3 bases, with 11 bases remaining between them. Germline V gene data show CDR1 as SGHDN and CDR2 as FVKESK. The CDR3 runs 15 residues. The CDR3 loop reads CASSHDETYTGELFF. The CDR3 region has the DNA TGTGCCAGCAGCCACGACGAAACATACACCGGGGAGCTGTTTTTT.

As regards this clonotype: A much bigger clone sits one base away, suggesting this may be a read error. The chain combines TRBV29-1 with TRBJ2-7; D unresolved. Per germline, CDR1 SQVTM and CDR2 ANQGSEA. The CDR3 runs to 13 residues. V was trimmed by 1 base and J by 3 bases, leaving 10 bases between them. The CDR3 sequence: CSVEGRANYEQYF. CDR3 coding DNA: TGCAGCGTTGAAGGAAGGGCGAACTACGAGCAGTACTTC.

The chain carries TRBV4-1 and TRBJ2-7; 15 positions match TRBD2. Unmatched junction bases numbered 10, after V lost 2 bases and J lost 5 bases. The germline gives CDR1 MGHRA, CDR2 YSYEKL. The CDR3 is 18 amino acids. In DNA, the CDR3 is TGCGCCAGCAGCCAACTGGAGGGACTAGCGGGAGGTCTGAACGAGCAGTACTTC. It encodes CASSQLEGLAGGLNEQYF.